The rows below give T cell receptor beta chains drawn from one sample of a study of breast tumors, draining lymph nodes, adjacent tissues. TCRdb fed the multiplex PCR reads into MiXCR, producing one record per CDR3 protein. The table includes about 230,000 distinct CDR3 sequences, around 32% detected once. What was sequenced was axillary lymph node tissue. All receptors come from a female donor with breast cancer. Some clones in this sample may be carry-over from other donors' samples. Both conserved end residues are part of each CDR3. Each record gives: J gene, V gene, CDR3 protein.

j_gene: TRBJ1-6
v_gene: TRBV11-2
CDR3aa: CASSLGWGSHSPLHF

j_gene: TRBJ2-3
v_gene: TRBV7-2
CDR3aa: CASSRITSGRTEQYF

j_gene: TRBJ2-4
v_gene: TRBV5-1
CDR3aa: CASSLQGWAKNIQYF

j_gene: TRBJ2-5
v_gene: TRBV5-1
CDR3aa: CASSSYRGLETQYF

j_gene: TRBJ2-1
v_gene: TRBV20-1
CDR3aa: CSARLLGQGAGVTF

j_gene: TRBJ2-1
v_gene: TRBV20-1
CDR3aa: CSASLADNEQFF

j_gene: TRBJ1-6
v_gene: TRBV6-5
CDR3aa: CASRTRDGDNSPLHF

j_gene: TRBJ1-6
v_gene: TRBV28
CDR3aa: CASSLFSGFGRYNSPLHF

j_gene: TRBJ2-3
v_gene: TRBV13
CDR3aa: CASSLRGTKQFADTQYF

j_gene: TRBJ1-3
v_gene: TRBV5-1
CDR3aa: CASSLVVLRGNTIYF

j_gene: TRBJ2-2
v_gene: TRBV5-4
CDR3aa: CVSSSGPGLAGGPGELFF

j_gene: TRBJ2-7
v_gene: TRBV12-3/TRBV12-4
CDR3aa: CASSLRTGGGYEQYF

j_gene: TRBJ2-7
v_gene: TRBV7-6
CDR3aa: CASSPDGVDEQYF

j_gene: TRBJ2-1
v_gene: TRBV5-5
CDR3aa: CASSFPGRNEQFF

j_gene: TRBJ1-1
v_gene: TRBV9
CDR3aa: CASSAQTGVTEAFF

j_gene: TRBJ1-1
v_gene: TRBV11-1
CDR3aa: CASSLATGSTEAFF

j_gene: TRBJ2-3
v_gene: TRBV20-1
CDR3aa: CSAFPGGSTDTQYF

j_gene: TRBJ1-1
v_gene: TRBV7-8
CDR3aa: CASSGQQNTEAFF

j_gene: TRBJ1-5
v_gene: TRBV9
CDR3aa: CASSVSGTDYSNQPQHF

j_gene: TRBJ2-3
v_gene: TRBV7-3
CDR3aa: CASSLTRTSGSHNPQYF

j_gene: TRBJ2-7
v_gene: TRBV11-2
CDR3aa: CASSFKAGAHEQYF

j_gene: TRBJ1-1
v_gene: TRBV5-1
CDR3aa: CASSKGQANTEAFF

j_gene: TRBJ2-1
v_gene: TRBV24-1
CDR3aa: CATSDSSGVHGNEQFF

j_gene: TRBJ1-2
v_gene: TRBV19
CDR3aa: CASSTLPGQGHSNYGYTF

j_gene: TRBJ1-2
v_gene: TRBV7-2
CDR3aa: CASSLGPRRGYTF

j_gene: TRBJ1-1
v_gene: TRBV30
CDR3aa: CAWTPRLGVNTEAFF

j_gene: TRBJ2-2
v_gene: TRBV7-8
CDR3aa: CASRRLAGGNGELFF

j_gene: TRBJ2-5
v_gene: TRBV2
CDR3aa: CASKATSGRAGETQYF